This T cell receptor (beta chain) is from a study of T-cell memory formation after mild COVID-19 (dated by TCRdb to the early 2020s). As for the study more broadly: Most TCR sequence clusters were specific to one of the two donors. Longitudinal TCRalpha and TCRbeta repertoire sequencing tracked T-cell clones expanding and contracting after mild COVID-19 in a couple of donors. Two young, previously healthy adult volunteers, one female and one male, were included in the cohort. The paper as a whole reports these results and caveats: Contracting CD4+ clones were located mainly in the CM and EM memory subsets, whereas CD8+ clones were found to be enriched in EMRA. Balanced CD4/CD8 phenotypes were observed for clones contracting from day 15 to 85, whereas a bias towards CD4+ was observed for a second wave of clones expanding from day 15 to 37. SARS-CoV-2 specificity of the second-wave clones peaking on day 37 was not confirmed. The study included only a couple of mild cases, and larger cohorts that include severe cases with pre-infection samples were judged to be necessary. Some responding clones were detected in pre-infection memory, which suggested that pre-existing cross-reactive memory T cells had joined the SARS-CoV-2 response.

Details on this clonotype: Its cognate antigen has yet to be identified. No much larger clone exists at a distance of one base, and base qualities are not known.

The CDR3, from cysteine to phenylalanine, totals 11 residues. The read is trimmed to its CDR3 DNA, 33 bases read in frame from base 1. Per the germline V gene, MNHEY is the CDR1 and SVGAGI is the CDR2. The germline V end is reduced by 8 bases and the J end by 11 bases; junction bases left unmatched: 7. Ficoll-Paque density gradient centrifugation was the method used to isolate PBMCs. TCRdb names Illumina NovaSeq 6000 as the instrument used. Using 5'RACE with constant-segment primers, TCRalpha and TCRbeta cDNA libraries were constructed, with sample barcodes and unique molecular identifiers added in the process. Trizol reagent was used to extract RNA from every sample. Amplification of the libraries took two PCR steps, and the second step added a second sample barcode plus Illumina TruSeq adapters. Libraries were sequenced on an Illumina NovaSeq with 2 x 150 bp paired-end reads. The source study handled its data this way. With migec v1.2.7, reads were demultiplexed and then collapsed into UMI-guided consensus sequences. With mixcr v2.1.11, UMI consensuses were aligned to TRA and TRB V and J templates and assembled into clonotypes. Expanded or contracted clonotypes were those called significant by both edgeR and NoisET, with noise models trained on biological replicates. For edgeR calls, a false discovery rate-adjusted p below 0.01 and a log2 fold-change threshold of 1 were applied. As an exploratory analysis of dynamics, max-normalized trajectories of the 1000 most abundant clonotypes were examined by PCA with hierarchical clustering. The CD4 or CD8 phenotype of responding clones was assigned using the separately sequenced CD4+ and CD8+ repertoires. TCRdb's own reprocessing of the public reads used fastp at Q25 and MiXCR and kept productive beta chains. Each CDR3 protein appears once, grouped with its most common genes and DNA. The V and J calls reflect TCRdb's pipeline rather than the authors' work. For this sample the table gives around 180,000 distinct CDR3 sequences, of which 18% were detected only once. Jointly, the top ten make up 3.9% of the sample.

The chain links TRBV6-5 with TRBJ1-1, with 8 middle bases fitting TRBD1. Sequenced material: PBMCs or a T cell subset sorted from them (not recorded which). The clonotype originates from a man aged 18 to 30 who had mild COVID-19 (a few samples of this study predate the infection). The sample titles of this study are shuffled in the database, so cell type and time point are left out; the donor was told from shared clones. In nucleotides, the sequence is TGTGCCAGCGGAGTGCAGGGGGCTGCTTTCTTT. Its coded protein is CASGVQGAAFF.